A selection of T cell receptor beta chains follows, all from one sample in a study of beta chain features in type 1 diabetes. Method: immunoSEQ multiplex PCR; TCRdb's copy keeps in-frame clones and lacks some. This table holds about 160,000 clones, roughly 9% found once. The sequencing input was central memory CD4+ T cells from blood. All receptors come from a woman between 18 and 29 years old in good health. The CDR3 runs from the conserved cysteine through the conserved F or W. D genes are given only for firm matches. For some rows the clone size is stated as once, few or many, or as a class when expanded; others skip it.

cdr3_aa cdr3_nt j_call clone_size v_call d_call
CAISGQGGANVLTF TGTGCCATCAGCGGACAGGGTGGGGCCAACGTCCTGACTTTC TRBJ2-6 few TRBV10-3 TRBD1
CASSRGGANTGELFF TGTGCCAGCAGCCGCGGGGGGGCGAACACCGGGGAGCTGTTTTTT TRBJ2-2 - TRBV7-2 TRBD2
CASSVDPEGYGYTF TGTGCCAGCAGCGTAGATCCAGAGGGATATGGCTACACCTTC TRBJ1-2 - TRBV9 -
CASSSLRQGADTEAFF TGCGCCAGCAGCTCCCTCCGACAGGGGGCCGACACTGAAGCTTTCTTT TRBJ1-1 - TRBV5-1 TRBD1
CASSQTTGFQYGYTF TGTGCCAGCAGCCAAACGACAGGGTTTCAGTATGGCTACACCTTC TRBJ1-2 many TRBV4-2 TRBD1
CASRPTPGSRHNEQFF TGTGCCAGCAGACCTACTCCAGGGTCTCGCCACAATGAGCAGTTCTTC TRBJ2-1 few TRBV7-8 -
CASSFNSGRNHGEQYF TGTGCCAGCAGTTTTAATAGCGGGAGGAACCACGGGGAGCAGTACTTC TRBJ2-7 - TRBV27 TRBD2
CASSQDYSMQTQYF TGTGCCAGCAGCCAAGATTATAGCATGCAGACCCAGTACTTC TRBJ2-5 few TRBV4-2 -
CATSREAGGLSGNTIYF TGTGCCACCAGCAGAGAAGCGGGCGGCCTCTCTGGAAACACCATATATTTT TRBJ1-3 few TRBV15 -
CASSLDPGQGTDTQYF TGCGCCAGCAGCTTGGATCCAGGACAGGGGACAGATACGCAGTATTTT TRBJ2-3 - TRBV5-1 TRBD1
CASKGTIQETQYF TGTGCCAGTAAAGGGACTATACAAGAGACCCAGTACTTC TRBJ2-5 few TRBV7-2 TRBD2
CAYGGNYGYTF TGCGCCTACGGGGGTAACTATGGCTACACCTTC TRBJ1-2 few TRBV20-1 -
CASSLDGTVQETQYF TGCGCCAGCAGCTTGGACGGGACAGTTCAAGAGACCCAGTACTTC TRBJ2-5 few TRBV5-1 TRBD1
CASSQTEGTQYF TGCGCCAGCAGCCAAACGGAGGGAACGCAGTATTTT TRBJ2-3 few TRBV4-1 -
CASSKEWEQETQYF TGTGCCAGCAGCAAAGAGTGGGAGCAAGAGACCCAGTACTTC TRBJ2-5 few TRBV21-1 -
CASRAGESPLHF TGTGCCAGCAGGGCGGGTGAGTCACCCCTCCACTTT TRBJ1-6 - TRBV25-1 -
CASSPPGLPGELFF TGTGCCAGCAGCCCCCCCGGACTCCCCGGGGAGCTGTTTTTT TRBJ2-2 few TRBV7-3 -
CASSFPQGSYGYTF TGTGCCAGCAGCTTTCCACAGGGTTCCTATGGCTACACCTTC TRBJ1-2 few TRBV7-2 -
CASSLRQAGYGYTF TGTGCCAGCAGCTTGCGACAGGCCGGGTATGGCTACACCTTC TRBJ1-2 few TRBV11-1 -
CASSPRTGGDEQFF TGTGCCAGCAGTCCCCGGACCGGAGGAGATGAGCAGTTCTTC TRBJ2-1 few TRBV2 -
CASTPTGGYEQYF TGTGCCAGCACCCCTACAGGGGGCTACGAGCAGTACTTC TRBJ2-7 many TRBV14 TRBD1
CASSVVRGGNEQFF TGTGCCAGCTCGGTAGTAAGGGGCGGCAATGAGCAGTTCTTC TRBJ2-1 few TRBV18 -
CASSRSYGYTF TGTGCCAGCAGCCGGAGCTATGGCTACACCTTC TRBJ1-2 many TRBV5-6 -
CASSYGASNEQYF TGTGCCAGCAGTTACGGGGCCTCTAATGAGCAGTACTTC TRBJ2-7 few TRBV6-6 -
CASSLTGTGELFF TGCGCCAGCAGCTTGACTGGGACAGGGGAGCTGTTTTTT TRBJ2-2 - TRBV5-1 -
CASRSGLAADTDTQYF TGCGCCAGCAGATCGGGACTAGCGGCCGACACAGATACGCAGTATTTT TRBJ2-3 few TRBV5-1 TRBD2
CASSPTRGPSSGANVLTF TGTGCCAGCAGCCCCACCAGGGGGCCGAGCTCTGGGGCCAACGTCCTGACTTTC TRBJ2-6 few TRBV7-8 TRBD1
CASSEGGGTDTQYF TGTGCCAGCAGTGAAGGGGGGGGCACAGATACGCAGTATTTT TRBJ2-3 few TRBV6-1 -
CASSEVLFQGGNQPQHF TGTGCCAGCAGTGAAGTGCTCTTTCAGGGGGGCAATCAGCCCCAGCATTTT TRBJ1-5 few TRBV6-1 TRBD1